One sample yielded the 28 T cell receptor beta chains listed below, sequenced in a study of Ad26.COV2.S vaccination and SARS-CoV-2 variants. Regarding treatment: roughly 18 received Ad26.COV2.S at low or high dose, single or two shots; roughly five received placebo; per-sample allocation not given. Sample collection was performed on day 63 after the first vaccine or placebo injection. Data came from immunoSEQ multiplex PCR; TCRdb stores just in-frame clones and leaves some out. Of approximately 360,000 clones listed, 83% are singletons. The sample in question was peripheral blood, obtained in a trial of Ad26.COV2.S vaccine versus placebo. Receptor source: a person between 18 and 65 years old who received the Ad26.COV2.S COVID-19 vaccine or a placebo.

This clone was observed once. The V gene is TRBV6-5, the J gene TRBJ1-2; TRBD1 is a possible D gene (5 bases). Per germline, CDR1 MNHEY and CDR2 SVGAGI. This CDR3 is 12 amino acids long. The germline V and J ends were trimmed by 5 bases and 3 bases, with 7 bases remaining between them. CDR3 sequence (DNA): TGTGCCAGCAGTCGGGACCACTATGGCTACACCTTC. This codes for CASSRDHYGYTF.

The rearrangement links TRBV19 to TRBJ1-5; D remains ambiguous. V lost 8 bases, J lost 2 bases, and 19 bases lay in between. The CDR3 is made up of 16 amino acids. Germline loops: CDR1 LNHDA, CDR2 SQIVND (reference sequence). CDR3: CASCLIETGGNQPQHF. For the CDR3, the DNA is TGTGCCAGTTGTCTTATAGAGACCGGCGGCAATCAGCCCCAGCATTTT.

J is TRBJ1-1 and V is TRBV5-6; D unclear. V was trimmed by 2 bases and J by 6 bases, leaving 8 bases between them. CDR1 and CDR2 (germline): SGHDT, YYEEEE. This CDR3 has 12 residues. CDR3 coding DNA: TGTGCCAGCAGCTTTAGCCGCGCTGAAGCTTTCTTT. This translates into CASSFSRAEAFF.

This rearrangement joins TRBV7-3 to TRBJ2-1, with TRBD2 matching 15 bases. This CDR3 has 17 residues. V lost 5 bases to trimming and J lost 7 bases; unmatched junction nucleotides: 9. CDR1 and CDR2 (germline): SGHTA, FQGTGA. CDR3 bases: TGTGCCAGCAGCCCGGGACTAGCGGGGGGTCCCGGGAATGAGCAGTTCTTC. Translating it yields CASSPGLAGGPGNEQFF.

Only a few counts were recorded for this clone. The chain links TRBV19 to TRBJ1-1; 8 positions agree with TRBD1. Germline-derived CDR1 and CDR2 are LNHDA and SQIVND (reference sequence). After removal of 11 bases from V and 5 bases from J, the junction contained 10 bases not matched to a gene. There are 13 residues in the CDR3. The DNA for the CDR3 is TGTGCCTCAAACCTTGACAGGGGAACTGAAGCTTTCTTT. This codes for CASNLDRGTEAFF.

The chain joins TRBV29-1 to TRBJ2-7; D gene ambiguous. V was pared by 4 bases and J by 0 bases, with 7 bases between. This CDR3 comprises 12 residues. Germline V gene sequence: CDR1 SQVTM, CDR2 ANQGSEA. The CDR3 sequence: CSVGAGSYEQYF. CDR3 bases: TGCAGCGTTGGCGCAGGCTCCTACGAGCAGTACTTC.

This chain links TRBV5-1 with TRBJ2-7, with D perhaps matching TRBD1 (6 bases). The CDR3 consists of 14 residues. The germline gives CDR1 SGHRS, CDR2 YFSETQ. V lost 4 bases, J lost 0 bases, and 11 bases lay in between. The CDR3 DNA follows: TGCGCCAGCAGCGGCCAGGGGTTCTCCTACGAGCAGTACTTC. Encoded protein: CASSGQGFSYEQYF.

The chain employs TRBV7-3 and TRBJ2-1; a weak D match, TRBD1 (5 bases). This CDR3 is 13 amino acids long. V was clipped by 8 bases and J by 0 bases, with 8 bases between them. Germline values: CDR1 SGHTA, CDR2 FQGTGA. The CDR3 is CASATDSYNEQFF. The CDR3 bases are TGTGCCAGCGCGACAGACTCCTACAATGAGCAGTTCTTC.

This clone was picked up one time. The CDR3 loop is CAISPTTSTDTQYF. Here the CDR3 DNA reads TGTGCCATCAGCCCCACGACTAGCACAGATACGCAGTATTTT. The chain uses TRBV10-3 and TRBJ2-3, with D hard to call. Looked up from germline, CDR1 is ENHRY and CDR2 is SYGVKD. Trimming left V 6 bases short and J 0 bases short, with 10 bases between. The CDR3 consists of 14 residues.

The chain couples TRBV4-1 to TRBJ2-5, with 7 bases fitting TRBD1. In germline, CDR1 is MGHRA, CDR2 YSYEKL. The CDR3 is 14 residues long. The V and J ends lost 1 base and 4 bases, in that order; junction bases with no gene match: 3. The CDR3 spells CASSQGQGSETQYF. CDR3 DNA sequence: TGCGCCAGCAGCCAAGGACAGGGCTCAGAGACCCAGTACTTC.

The rearrangement joins TRBV5-6 to TRBJ2-2; D is unresolved. Germline V gene sequence: CDR1 SGHDT, CDR2 YYEEEE. Trimming removed 2 bases from V and 3 bases from J, with 14 bases in between. CDR3 length: 16 amino acids. The CDR3, as DNA: TGTGCCAGCAGCTTATTCGGATGGAGCTACACCGGGGAGCTGTTTTTT. Its translation: CASSLFGWSYTGELFF.

This chain connects TRBV9 to TRBJ2-1; the D is unclear. The length of the CDR3 is 16 residues. CDR1 SGDLS and CDR2 YYNGEE come from the germline V gene. V gave up 3 bases and J gave up 4 bases, with 17 bases separating them. CDR3 in DNA: TGTGCCAGCAGCGGGGGTACTGGGCAGGCTTACAATGAGCAGTTCTTC. It specifies CASSGGTGQAYNEQFF.

The chain links TRBV11-3 to TRBJ1-5; D remains unclear. V shed 1 base and J shed 2 bases, with 9 bases lying between them. CDR1 is SGHNT, CDR2 YENEEA, per germline. The CDR3 spans 15 residues. The CDR3 loop reads CASSLVLGRNQPQHF. The CDR3 nucleotides read TGTGCCAGCAGCTTAGTACTCGGTCGCAATCAGCCCCAGCATTTT.

J is TRBJ2-1 and V is TRBV5-8; D unclear. V was cut by 1 base and J by 6 bases, with 11 bases left in between. The CDR3 sequence is 14 residues long. The V gene's germline CDR1 is SGHTS and CDR2 YDEGEE. The CDR3 DNA reads TGTGCCAGCAGCTTGAAGGGCAACCCCAATGAGCAGTTCTTC. Residues: CASSLKGNPNEQFF.

This chain uses TRBV6-2 or TRBV6-3 with TRBJ1-1, with no clear D. With 0 bases removed from V and 0 bases from J, the gap between germline ends came to 11 bases. The CDR3 totals 16 residues. Germline CDR1 reads MNHEY; CDR2 reads SVGEGT. In DNA form, the CDR3 reads TGTGCCAGCAGTTACTCAAGGGAAGAGATGAACACTGAAGCTTTCTTT. This codes for CASSYSREEMNTEAFF.

This chain joins TRBV6-5 and TRBJ1-1, with D unclear. The CDR3 totals 13 residues. Germline V lookup: CDR1 MNHEY, CDR2 SVGAGI. The ends were cut back, 6 bases at V and 1 base at J, with 9 bases in the middle. This CDR3 is CASSSSKNTEAFF. CDR3 sequence (DNA): TGTGCCAGCAGCTCGTCCAAGAACACTGAAGCTTTCTTT.

The V and J genes are TRBV4-1 and TRBJ1-2; 9 nucleotides align to TRBD1. Germline V lookup: CDR1 MGHRA, CDR2 YSYEKL. The CDR3 consists of 15 residues. The junction had 6 bases not matched to a gene; V was cut back by 4 bases and J by 3 bases. The CDR3 DNA sequence: TGCGCCAGCAGCCGACAGGACAGGGGCGACTATGGCTACACCTTC. This codes for CASSRQDRGDYGYTF.

The chain couples TRBV5-4 to TRBJ2-5; 10 positions agree with TRBD2. Germline CDR1 is SGHNT and CDR2 is YYREEE (reference sequence). The CDR3 totals 17 residues. Trimming removed 5 bases from V and 1 base from J; junction bases left unmatched: 11. The DNA of the CDR3 is TGTGCCAGCAGTGATCTAAGCGGGGGGGTGTTCCAAGAGACCCAGTACTTC. It translates to CASSDLSGGVFQETQYF.

The chain joins TRBV6-5 to TRBJ2-7, with a weak D call TRBD2 (6 bases). Per the germline V gene, CDR1 is MNHEY and CDR2 is SVGAGI. The V gene lost 3 bases and the J gene lost 5 bases, with 11 bases spanning the gap. CDR3 length equals 13 residues. The CDR3 nucleotides are TGTGCCAGCAGTTATGGTCTAGCGCACGAGCAGTACTTC. This sequence encodes CASSYGLAHEQYF.

The chain's CDR3 is CASSYSAGLDSPLHF. CDR3 DNA sequence: TGTGCCAGCAGTTACTCGGCAGGGTTAGATTCACCCCTCCACTTT. This sequence joins TRBV6-5 and TRBJ1-6, with D perhaps TRBD1 (5 bases). Germline assignment: CDR1 MNHEY and CDR2 SVGAGI. Trimming took off 0 bases at V and 8 bases at J, with 11 bases between the two ends. The CDR3 loop spans 15 amino acids.

This clone was seen a few times. The chain uses TRBV5-1 and TRBJ1-6; 9 bases line up with TRBD1. The germline CDR1 and CDR2 sequences are SGHRS and YFSETQ. CDR3 length: 17 residues. Unmatched junction bases numbered 3, after V lost 2 bases and J lost 0 bases. CDR3 protein: CASSFGTGSSYNSPLHF. The CDR3 bases are TGCGCCAGCAGCTTCGGGACAGGGAGCTCCTATAATTCACCCCTCCACTTT.

The rearrangement joins TRBV10-2 to TRBJ1-5; D may be TRBD1 (5 bases). Germline V gene sequence: CDR1 WSHSY, CDR2 SAAADI. Trimming removed 2 bases from V and 7 bases from J, with 9 bases in between. This CDR3 spans 13 amino acids. In DNA form, the CDR3 reads TGCGCCAGCAGTGAGACGGGGGTACAGCCCCAGCATTTT. Amino acid sequence: CASSETGVQPQHF.

This clone showed up just a few times. The chain links TRBV4-1 to TRBJ1-5, with D uncertain. The germline V gene has CDR1 MGHRA and CDR2 YSYEKL. V lost 4 bases and J 3 bases, leaving 25 bases between the germline ends. The CDR3 is 19 amino acids. CDR3 sequence reads: CASSPIDLGFLDPNQPQHF. The CDR3 coding sequence is TGCGCCAGCAGCCCGATCGACTTGGGGTTCTTAGACCCCAATCAGCCCCAGCATTTT.

The gene calls are TRBV7-8 and TRBJ2-5; 14 bases are a match to TRBD2. Looked up from germline, CDR1 is SGHVS and CDR2 is FQNEAQ. V lost 5 bases to trimming and J lost 4 bases; unmatched junction nucleotides: 6. The CDR3 consists of 16 residues. The CDR3 reads CASSRGLAGGGETQYF. DNA of the CDR3: TGTGCCAGCAGCCGAGGACTAGCGGGAGGCGGAGAGACCCAGTACTTC.

The chain employs TRBV3-1 (or the pseudogene TRBV3-2) and TRBJ1-1; possible D gene TRBD1, 5 bases. The CDR3 covers 11 residues. The V gene lost 7 bases and the J gene lost 11 bases, with 14 bases spanning the gap. Looked up from germline, CDR1 is LGHDT and CDR2 is YNNKEL (reference sequence). CDR3 coding DNA: TGTGCCAGCAACCACGGGGGAAATGCTTTCTTT. It yields the protein CASNHGGNAFF.

The chain is built from TRBV6-6 and TRBJ2-3; D unclear. The germline V gene has CDR1 MNHNY and CDR2 SVGAGI (reference sequence). V lost 5 bases and J lost 6, with 9 bases in between. The length of the CDR3 is 12 residues. The CDR3 protein is CASSPGGDTQYF. As DNA, the CDR3 is TGTGCCAGCAGTCCCGGTGGGGATACGCAGTATTTT.

The chain joins TRBV29-1 to TRBJ1-3; D remains ambiguous. Germline V gene lookup returns CDR1 SQVTM and CDR2 ANQGSEA. CDR3 length equals 14 residues. V shed 6 bases and J shed 2 bases, with 14 bases lying between them. As DNA, the CDR3 is TGCAGCGTAACCACTATTCGGGCTGGAAACACCATATATTTT. This sequence encodes CSVTTIRAGNTIYF.

J is TRBJ1-5 and V is TRBV20-1, with D hard to call. This CDR3 has 11 amino acids. The V end was cut by 5 bases, the J end by 9 bases, with 11 bases between. Germline loops: CDR1 DFQATT, CDR2 SNEGSKA (reference sequence). CDR3 amino acids: CSAGSLGPQHF. Written as DNA, the CDR3 is TGCAGTGCTGGGTCACTGGGGCCCCAGCATTTT.